This TCR beta chain is drawn from a study of identical twins. Germline lookup yields CDR1 MGHRA and CDR2 YSYEKL. The V end lost 7 bases, the J end lost 0 bases, and 14 bases lay between the germline ends. The CDR3 runs 15 residues. One entry per CDR3 protein, called by TCRdb with MiXCR from the 5' RACE reads. Here the sample spans 500,000 to 650,000 distinct CDR3 sequences, about a fifth being singletons. These data are also associated with another study on yellow fever vaccine responses in identical twins.

The gene calls are TRBV4-1 and TRBJ2-3; possible D gene TRBD2, 5 bases. This clonotype was sampled from a woman between 18 and 29 years old in good health. Sequenced sample: CD4+ T cells sorted from blood. The CDR3 spells CASKRVTGSTDTQYF. The CDR3 bases are TGCGCCAGCAAAAGGGTGACGGGGAGCACAGATACGCAGTATTTT.